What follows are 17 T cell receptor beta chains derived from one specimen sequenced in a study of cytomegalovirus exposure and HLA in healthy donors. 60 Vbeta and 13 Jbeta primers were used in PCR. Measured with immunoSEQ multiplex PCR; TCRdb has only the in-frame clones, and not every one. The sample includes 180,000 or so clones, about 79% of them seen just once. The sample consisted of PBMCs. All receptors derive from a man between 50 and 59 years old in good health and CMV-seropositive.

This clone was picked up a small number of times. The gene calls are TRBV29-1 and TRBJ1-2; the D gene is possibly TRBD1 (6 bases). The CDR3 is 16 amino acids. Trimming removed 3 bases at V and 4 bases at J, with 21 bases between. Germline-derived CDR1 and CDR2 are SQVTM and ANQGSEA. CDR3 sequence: CSVDTHRQESGYGYTF. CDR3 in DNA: TGCAGCGTTGATACGCATAGACAGGAGTCAGGCTATGGCTACACCTTC.

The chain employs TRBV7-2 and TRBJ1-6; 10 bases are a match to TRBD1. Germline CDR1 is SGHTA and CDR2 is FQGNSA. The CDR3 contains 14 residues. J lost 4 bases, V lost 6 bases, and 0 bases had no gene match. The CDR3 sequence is CASRDRGYNSPLHF. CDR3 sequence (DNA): TGTGCCAGCAGGGACAGGGGGTATAATTCACCCCTCCACTTT.

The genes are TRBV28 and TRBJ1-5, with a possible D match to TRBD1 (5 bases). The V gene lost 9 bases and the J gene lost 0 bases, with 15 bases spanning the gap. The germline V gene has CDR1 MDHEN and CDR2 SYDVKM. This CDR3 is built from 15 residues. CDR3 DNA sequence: TGTGCCAGTCGGGGGGTCGGGTATAGCAATCAGCCCCAGCATTTT. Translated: CASRGVGYSNQPQHF. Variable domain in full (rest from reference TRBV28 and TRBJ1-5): DVKVTQSSRYLVKRTGEKVFLECVQDMDHENMFWYRQDPGLGLRLIYFSYDVKMKEKGDIPEGYSVSREKKERFSLILESASTNQTSMYLCASRGVGYSNQPQHFGDGTRLSIL.

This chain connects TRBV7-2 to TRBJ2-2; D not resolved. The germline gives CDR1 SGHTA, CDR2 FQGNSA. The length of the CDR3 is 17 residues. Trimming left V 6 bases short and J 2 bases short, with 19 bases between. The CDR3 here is CASSSDWVRTNTGELFF. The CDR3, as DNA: TGTGCCAGCAGTTCTGACTGGGTCAGAACCAACACCGGGGAGCTGTTTTTT.

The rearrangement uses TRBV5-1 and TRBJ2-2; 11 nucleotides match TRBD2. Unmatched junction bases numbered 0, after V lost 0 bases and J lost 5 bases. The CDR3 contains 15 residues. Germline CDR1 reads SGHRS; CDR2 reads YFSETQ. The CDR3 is CASSLASGGTGELFF. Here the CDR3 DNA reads TGCGCCAGCAGCTTGGCTAGCGGGGGGACCGGGGAGCTGTTTTTT. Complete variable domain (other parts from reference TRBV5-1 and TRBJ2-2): KAGVTQTPRYLIKTRGQQVTLSCSPISGHRSVSWYQQTPGQGLQFLFEYFSETQRNKGNFPGRFSGRQFSNSRSEMNVSTLELGDSALYLCASSLASGGTGELFFGEGSRLTVL.

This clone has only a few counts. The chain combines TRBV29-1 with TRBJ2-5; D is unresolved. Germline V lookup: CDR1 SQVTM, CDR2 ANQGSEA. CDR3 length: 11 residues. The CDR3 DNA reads TGCAGTGACCTTTTGAGGGAGACCCAGTACTTC. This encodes CSDLLRETQYF.

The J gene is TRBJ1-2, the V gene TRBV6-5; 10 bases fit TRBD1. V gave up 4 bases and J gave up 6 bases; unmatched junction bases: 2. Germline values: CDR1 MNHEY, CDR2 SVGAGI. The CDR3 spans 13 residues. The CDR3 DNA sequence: TGTGCCAGCAGTTTGACAGGGGGCCATGGCTACACCTTC. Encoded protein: CASSLTGGHGYTF.

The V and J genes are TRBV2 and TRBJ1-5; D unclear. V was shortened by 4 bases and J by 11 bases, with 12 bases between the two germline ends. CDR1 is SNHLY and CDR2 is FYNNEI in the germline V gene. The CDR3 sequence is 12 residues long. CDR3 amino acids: CASSGFGRAQHF. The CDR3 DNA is TGTGCCAGCAGTGGGTTCGGTCGAGCCCAGCATTTT.

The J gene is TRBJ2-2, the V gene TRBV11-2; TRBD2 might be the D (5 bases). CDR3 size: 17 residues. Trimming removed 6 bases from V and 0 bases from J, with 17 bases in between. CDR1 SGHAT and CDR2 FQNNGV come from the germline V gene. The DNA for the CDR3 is TGTGCCAGCAGACCGGGGTCGTGGGAACCGAACACCGGGGAGCTGTTTTTT. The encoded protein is CASRPGSWEPNTGELFF.

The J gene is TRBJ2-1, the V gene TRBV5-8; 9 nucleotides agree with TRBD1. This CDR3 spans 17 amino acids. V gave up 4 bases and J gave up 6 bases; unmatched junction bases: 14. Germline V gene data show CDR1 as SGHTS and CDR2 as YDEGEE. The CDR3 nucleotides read TGTGCCAGCAGCGCCGCAACCGGGACAGGGAAGGCCAATGAGCAGTTCTTC. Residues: CASSAATGTGKANEQFF.

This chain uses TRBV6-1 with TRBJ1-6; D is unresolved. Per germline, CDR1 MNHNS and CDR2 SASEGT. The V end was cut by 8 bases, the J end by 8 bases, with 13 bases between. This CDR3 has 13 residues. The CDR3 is CASRVDLDSPLHF. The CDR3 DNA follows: TGTGCCAGCCGGGTGGATTTGGATTCACCCCTCCACTTT.

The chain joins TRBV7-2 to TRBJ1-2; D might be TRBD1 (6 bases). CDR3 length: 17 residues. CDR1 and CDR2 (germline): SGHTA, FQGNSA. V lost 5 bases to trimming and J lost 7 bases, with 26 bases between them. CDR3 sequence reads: CASSTTIRTGFRGGYTF. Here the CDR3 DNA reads TGTGCCAGCAGCACTACCATTCGAACAGGGTTTCGGGGTGGCTACACCTTC.

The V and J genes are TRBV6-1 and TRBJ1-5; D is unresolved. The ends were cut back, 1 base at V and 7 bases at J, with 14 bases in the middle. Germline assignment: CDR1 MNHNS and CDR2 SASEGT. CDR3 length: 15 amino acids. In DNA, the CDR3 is TGTGCCAGCAGTGAAGTGGTGGCCTTTCGCCAGCCCCAGCATTTT. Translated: CASSEVVAFRQPQHF.

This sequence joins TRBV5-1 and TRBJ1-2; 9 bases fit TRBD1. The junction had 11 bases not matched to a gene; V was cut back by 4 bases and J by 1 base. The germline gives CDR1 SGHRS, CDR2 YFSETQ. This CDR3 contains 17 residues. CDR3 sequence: CASSPGQGRANNYGYTF. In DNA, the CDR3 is TGCGCCAGCAGCCCCGGACAGGGGCGGGCGAATAACTATGGCTACACCTTC.

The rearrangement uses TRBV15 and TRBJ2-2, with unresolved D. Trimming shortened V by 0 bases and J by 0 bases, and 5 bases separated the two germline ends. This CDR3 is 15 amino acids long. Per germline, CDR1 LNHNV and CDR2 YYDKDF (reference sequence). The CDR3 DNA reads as TGTGCCACCAGCAGAGATCGGGCGAACACCGGGGAGCTGTTTTTT. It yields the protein CATSRDRANTGELFF.

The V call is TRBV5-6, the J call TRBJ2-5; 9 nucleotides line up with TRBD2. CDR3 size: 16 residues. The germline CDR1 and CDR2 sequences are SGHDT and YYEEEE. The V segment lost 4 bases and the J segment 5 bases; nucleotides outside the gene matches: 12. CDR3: CASSRPGTSSMETQYF. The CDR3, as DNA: TGTGCCAGCAGCCGACCGGGGACTAGCAGCATGGAGACCCAGTACTTC.

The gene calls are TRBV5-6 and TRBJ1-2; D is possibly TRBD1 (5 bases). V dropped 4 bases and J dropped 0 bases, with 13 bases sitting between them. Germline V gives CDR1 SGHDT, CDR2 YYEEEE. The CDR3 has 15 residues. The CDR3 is CASSGAGGTNYGYTF. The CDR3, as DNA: TGTGCCAGCAGCGGCGCGGGGGGGACTAACTATGGCTACACCTTC.